These 27 T cell receptor beta chains came from one sample sequenced in a study of blood T cell repertoires in COVID-19. Only in-frame clones appear in the TCRdb table, and some are missing; sequencing was by immunoSEQ multiplex PCR. This table has about 220,000 clones, approximately 80% appearing once. Material for sequencing was peripheral blood. These receptors were collected from a human donor in a cohort sampled during active COVID-19.

The V gene is TRBV4-2, the J gene TRBJ1-1; D may be TRBD1 (6 bases). Deletions cut 5 bases from V and 0 bases from J, with 10 bases between. The CDR3 sequence is 14 residues long. Germline V lookup: CDR1 LGHNA, CDR2 YNFKEQ. This CDR3 is CASSWDTVNTEAFF. CDR3 nucleotide sequence: TGTGCCAGCAGCTGGGACACGGTGAACACTGAAGCTTTCTTT.

The V gene is TRBV4-1, the J gene TRBJ1-2, with TRBD1 matching over 7 bases. The CDR3 runs to 16 residues. Germline loops: CDR1 MGHRA, CDR2 YSYEKL. V lost 0 bases to trimming and J lost 4 bases; unmatched junction nucleotides: 8. The CDR3 coding sequence is TGCGCCAGCAGCCAAGATTCAGCGACAGGGCCCTATGGCTACACCTTC. Its protein product is CASSQDSATGPYGYTF.

By share of the sample, this clone is hyperexpanded. The V gene is TRBV29-1, the J gene TRBJ2-7; possible D gene TRBD1, 6 bases. V dropped 2 bases and J dropped 4 bases, with 12 bases sitting between them. This CDR3 contains 13 residues. CDR1 and CDR2 (germline): SQVTM, ANQGSEA. This chain's CDR3 is CSVESRGGYEQYF. The DNA of the CDR3 is TGCAGCGTTGAATCCAGGGGCGGGTACGAGCAGTACTTC.

The count of this clone is one. This sequence joins TRBV7-9 and TRBJ2-7; 9 positions agree with TRBD1. The CDR3 spans 15 residues. The V gene end was trimmed by 3 bases and the J gene end by 4 bases; junction bases not matched to a gene: 7. The germline V gene has CDR1 SEHNR and CDR2 FQNEAQ (reference sequence). CDR3 sequence (DNA): TGTGCCAGCAGCTTGTTCCCGACAGGGGGTTACGAGCAGTACTTC. The encoded protein is CASSLFPTGGYEQYF.

This clone was seen only once. The V and J genes are TRBV20-1 and TRBJ2-5, with a tentative D call TRBD1 (6 bases). The CDR3 runs 11 residues. CDR1 and CDR2 from the germline V gene are DFQATT and SNEGSKA (reference sequence). CDR3 loop: CSHLRGETQYF. The CDR3 nucleotides read TGCAGCCACCTAAGGGGGGAGACCCAGTACTTC.

The gene calls are TRBV5-4 and TRBJ2-6; a weak D match, TRBD2 (6 bases). The CDR3 totals 15 residues. Germline loops: CDR1 SGHNT, CDR2 YYREEE (reference sequence). V gave up 2 bases and J gave up 3 bases, with 9 bases separating them. The CDR3 loop reads CASSFQGLGANVLTF. The CDR3 nucleotides read TGTGCCAGCAGCTTCCAGGGACTTGGGGCCAACGTCCTGACTTTC.

This clone was detected only once. This rearrangement joins TRBV28 to TRBJ1-1; possible D gene TRBD1, 5 bases. CDR3 length equals 15 residues. Trimming pared 3 bases from V and 1 base from J, leaving 12 bases between. Germline CDR1 is MDHEN and CDR2 is SYDVKM. CDR3 sequence reads: CASSFGGRQNTEAFF. CDR3 sequence (DNA): TGTGCCAGCAGTTTCGGGGGACGGCAGAACACTGAAGCTTTCTTT.

This sequence joins TRBV7-2 and TRBJ2-5; D may be TRBD2 (7 bases). Germline V lookup: CDR1 SGHTA, CDR2 FQGNSA. V was cut by 2 bases and J by 4 bases, with 17 bases left in between. This CDR3 is built from 16 residues. This CDR3 is CASSLMGGQIGETQYF. The CDR3, as DNA: TGTGCCAGCAGCTTAATGGGGGGGCAGATCGGAGAGACCCAGTACTTC.

V usage is TRBV7-2 and J usage is TRBJ1-6; D uncertain. The CDR3 is made up of 16 amino acids. V dropped 3 bases and J dropped 5 bases, with 14 bases sitting between them. Germline V CDR1 and CDR2: SGHTA, FQGNSA. CDR3 sequence (DNA): TGTGCCAGCAGCTTGAGGGCGGCAGAAAATAATTCACCCCTCCACTTT. It translates to CASSLRAAENNSPLHF. The full variable domain, its missing parts supplied by reference TRBV7-2 and TRBJ1-6, is GAGVSQSPSNKVTEKGKDVELRCDPISGHTALYWYRQSLGQGLEFLIYFQGNSAPDKSGLPSDRFSAERTGGSVSTLTIQRTQQEDSAVYLCASSLRAAENNSPLHFGNGTRLTVT.

The sample holds many counts of this clone. The CDR3 bases are TGTGCCAGCAGCACCAGGGACAGATTCTACAATGAGCAGTTCTTC. Translating it yields CASSTRDRFYNEQFF. The V call is TRBV7-9, the J call TRBJ2-1; 7 bases agree with TRBD1. The CDR3 totals 15 residues. J gave up 3 bases and V 5 bases, and 7 bases lay outside the gene matches. In germline, CDR1 is SEHNR, CDR2 FQNEAQ (reference sequence). Based on the CDR3 plus reference TRBV7-9 and TRBJ2-1, the full variable domain is DTGVSQNPRHKITKRGQNVTFRCDPISEHNRLYWYRQTLGQGPEFLTYFQNEAQLEKSRLLSDRFSAERPKGSFSTLEIQRTEQGDSAMYLCASSTRDRFYNEQFFGPGTRLTVL.

The genes are TRBV28 and TRBJ1-2; no definite D call. The germline gives CDR1 MDHEN, CDR2 SYDVKM. This CDR3 region has 16 residues. Between the trimmed V and J ends, which lost 5 bases and 4 bases, there was a span of 20 bases. The CDR3 loop is CASSPLTTPSLYGYTF. The CDR3 DNA is TGTGCCAGCAGTCCTCTGACAACGCCTTCTCTCTATGGCTACACCTTC.

The gene calls are TRBV19 and TRBJ1-5; 10 nucleotides agree with TRBD1. V lost 8 bases to trimming and J lost 1 base; unmatched junction nucleotides: 11. The CDR3 has 17 amino acids. CDR1 is LNHDA, CDR2 SQIVND, per germline (reference sequence). The DNA of the CDR3 is TGTGCCAGTTCTGGCCACCGGGACAGGGGAAGCAATCAGCCCCAGCATTTT. This codes for CASSGHRDRGSNQPQHF. Drawing the rest from reference TRBV19 and TRBJ1-5, the complete variable domain is DGGITQSPKYLFRKEGQNVTLSCEQNLNHDAMYWYRQDPGQGLRLIYYSQIVNDFQKGDIAEGYSVSREKKESFPLTVTSAQKNPTAFYLCASSGHRDRGSNQPQHFGDGTRLSIL.

The gene calls are TRBV21-1 and TRBJ2-1; TRBD2, the table's D call, lacks a check against the DNA. TRBV21-1 is listed as a pseudogene. The CDR3 consists of 15 residues. CDR3 nucleotides: TGTGCCAGCAGCAAAGGGGGGACTAGATGCTATGAGCAGTTCTTC. It is translated as CASSKGGTRCYEQFF.

This chain joins TRBV27 and TRBJ2-7, with TRBD2 matching 8 bases. The CDR3 loop spans 15 amino acids. Trimming took 0 bases from V and 3 from J; bases not matched to a gene: 4. CDR1 MNHEY and CDR2 SMNVEV come from the germline V gene (reference sequence). CDR3 bases: TGTGCCAGCAGTTTATCCGGTAGCGGGATCTACGAGCAGTACTTC. Its protein product is CASSLSGSGIYEQYF.

This chain uses TRBV6-2 or TRBV6-3 with TRBJ2-2; 9 nucleotides agree with TRBD1. Germline CDR1 and CDR2: MNHEY and SVGEGT. This CDR3 has 16 amino acids. The J segment lost 2 bases and the V segment lost 2 bases, leaving 3 bases of the junction unmatched. The CDR3 DNA is TGTGCCAGCAGTTACAGGGGACAGGGAAACACCGGGGAGCTGTTTTTT. It codes for CASSYRGQGNTGELFF.

The V call is TRBV7-9, the J call TRBJ1-1; 8 nucleotides line up with TRBD1. The CDR3 is made up of 15 amino acids. Germline CDR1 and CDR2: SEHNR and FQNEAQ (reference sequence). V gave up 6 bases and J gave up 5 bases; unmatched junction bases: 11. CDR3 DNA: TGTGCCAGCAGTTCCCAGGGGGCGCGAGTAACTGAAGCTTTCTTT. It codes for CASSSQGARVTEAFF.

This rearrangement joins TRBV5-1 to TRBJ2-2; 7 bases are shared with TRBD1. The CDR3 has 16 residues. The germline CDR1 and CDR2 sequences are SGHRS and YFSETQ. V gave up 0 bases and J gave up 6 bases; unmatched junction bases: 8. The CDR3 loop reads CASSLDWTGIPGELFF. CDR3 nucleotides: TGCGCCAGCAGCTTGGATTGGACAGGAATTCCCGGGGAGCTGTTTTTT.

Concerning this clone: A read error may produce the germline difference seen at one junction end. Here the CDR3 DNA reads TGTGCTAGCAGCTTTTCTTACTACAATGAGCAGTTCTTC. This translates into CASSFSYYNEQFF. The chain recombines TRBV7-7 with TRBJ2-1; D is uncertain. From germline, CDR1 is SSHAT and CDR2 FNYEAQ (reference sequence). This CDR3 is built from 13 residues.

The sample holds a few counts of this clone. The chain is built from TRBV3-1 (or the pseudogene TRBV3-2) and TRBJ1-6; 10 bases fit TRBD1. The CDR3 contains 16 residues. V was pared by 3 bases and J by 10 bases, with 9 bases of the junction left unmatched. CDR1 is LGHDT and CDR2 is YNNKEL in the germline V gene (reference sequence). This CDR3 reads CASSQSQTGGRSPLHF. In nucleotides, the CDR3 is TGTGCCAGCAGCCAGTCCCAGACAGGGGGCAGGTCACCCCTCCACTTT.

This rearrangement joins TRBV5-1 to TRBJ2-7; the D gene is possibly TRBD2 (7 bases). Trimming took 4 bases from V and 4 from J, leaving 15 bases between them. There are 14 residues in the CDR3. The V gene's germline CDR1 is SGHRS and CDR2 YFSETQ. The CDR3 protein is CASSLGGDPYEQYF. CDR3 bases: TGCGCCAGCAGCCTAGGGGGGGATCCATACGAGCAGTACTTC.

The chain links TRBV11-1 to TRBJ1-1; the D is unclear. Trimming pared 8 bases from V and 2 bases from J, leaving 12 bases between. The CDR3 spans 13 residues. Germline V lookup: CDR1 SGHAT, CDR2 FQDESV (reference sequence). The DNA for the CDR3 is TGTGCCAGCCTCGGCAGACTTAACACTGAAGCTTTCTTT. Its translation: CASLGRLNTEAFF.

V usage is TRBV28 and J usage is TRBJ2-3, with D tentatively TRBD2 (6 bases). This CDR3 spans 14 amino acids. V lost 4 bases, J lost 5 bases, and 13 bases lay in between. CDR1 MDHEN and CDR2 SYDVKM come from the germline V gene. DNA for the CDR3: TGTGCCAGCAGTTCTTATAGCGGAAGAGATACGCAGTATTTT. Its protein is CASSSYSGRDTQYF.

J is TRBJ2-2 and V is TRBV3-1 (or the pseudogene TRBV3-2); D possibly corresponds to TRBD2 (6 bases). Trimming cost V 7 bases and J 1 base, with 10 bases left between them. Germline CDR1 reads LGHDT; CDR2 reads YNNKEL (reference sequence). The CDR3 sequence is 14 residues long. The CDR3 is CASISRENTGELFF. CDR3 sequence (DNA): TGTGCCAGCATTTCGCGGGAGAACACCGGGGAGCTGTTTTTT.

The J gene is TRBJ2-1, the V gene TRBV10-1, with 12 nucleotides matching TRBD1. Looked up from germline, CDR1 is WNHNN and CDR2 is SYGVQD (reference sequence). The ends lost 4 bases at V and 0 bases at J; junction bases unmatched: 10. CDR3 length: 19 residues. DNA of the CDR3: TGCGCCAGCAGTGTACGGGACAGGGGGCTGACGAGCTCCTACAATGAGCAGTTCTTC. Its translation: CASSVRDRGLTSSYNEQFF.

The chain combines TRBV7-2 with TRBJ2-7, with D perhaps TRBD1 (6 bases). Germline CDR1 and CDR2: SGHTA and FQGNSA. The CDR3 spans 13 residues. The ends were cut back, 6 bases at V and 0 bases at J, with 9 bases in the middle. The CDR3 nucleotides are TGTGCCAGCAGACAGGGCGACTCCTACGAGCAGTACTTC. It codes for CASRQGDSYEQYF.

The rearrangement joins TRBV10-3 to TRBJ1-1; 7 bases align to TRBD1. After removal of 7 bases from V and 2 bases from J, the junction contained 7 bases not matched to a gene. Germline CDR1 is ENHRY and CDR2 is SYGVKD. This CDR3 region has 14 residues. CDR3 region: CAITLGDRNTEAFF. Here the CDR3 DNA reads TGTGCCATCACTCTCGGGGACAGAAACACTGAAGCTTTCTTT.

The V call is TRBV2, the J call TRBJ1-5; possible D gene TRBD1, 5 bases. This CDR3 has 14 residues. Germline CDR1 SNHLY, CDR2 FYNNEI. With 4 bases removed from V and 7 bases from J, the gap between germline ends came to 14 bases. CDR3 DNA sequence: TGTGCCAGCAGTGTTGTGCCCCAGGGCCAGCCCCAGCATTTT. It codes for CASSVVPQGQPQHF.